The clone carrying this T cell receptor (beta chain) was observed many times. What it recognizes is unknown. This record belongs to a study of breast tumors, draining lymph nodes, adjacent tissues. Overall study findings and caveats: Tumors had less TCR diversity than lymph nodes, more than nontumor tissue. Data only fit, rather than demonstrated, lymph node origin of most tumor T cells. Tumor and nontumor repertoires were significantly more similar in luminal-like than in basal-like breast cancer. Data fit most tumor T cells coming from lymph node, expanding in tumor.

Axillary draining lymph nodes of breast cancer patients supplied the node samples. TCRdb re-derived calls from the multiplex PCR reads in MiXCR, one entry per CDR3 protein. The repertoire holds approximately 140,000 distinct CDR3 sequences, approximately 29% seen once, with 2% to 2.5% in the top ten. The sequenced sample was axillary lymph node tissue. The TCR comes from a female donor with breast cancer. Some clones in this sample may be carry-over from other donors' samples.

The CDR3 DNA is TGTGCCAGCAGCTTGGGGGCCTCGGGGCGCGAGCAGTACGTC. It specifies CASSLGASGREQYV. The chain uses TRBV5-8 and TRBJ2-7; perhaps D is TRBD1 or TRBD2 (5 bases each). Per germline, CDR1 SGHTS and CDR2 YDEGEE. Trimming removed 0 bases from V and 6 bases from J, with 13 bases in between. The CDR3 is 14 residues long.